The source of this T cell receptor (beta chain) is a study of blood T cell repertoires in COVID-19. Study details: Sources were T cells, B-cell-depleted T cells, or PBMCs; the material itself was cDNA or gDNA.

This CDR3 is 11 amino acids long. The V gene lost 10 bases and the J gene lost 9 bases, with 14 bases spanning the gap. The germline gives CDR1 MGHDK, CDR2 SYGVNS. Some clones are missing from TCRdb's copy, which holds only in-frame ones; the method was immunoSEQ multiplex PCR. Among approximately 150,000 clones listed, over 75% were seen once. This clone was detected only a few times. Sample: PBMCs or T cells enriched from blood (not recorded which). The origin of this receptor is a woman aged 40 to 55 with acute COVID-19. The chain combines TRBV25-1 with TRBJ2-3, with D perhaps TRBD2 (5 bases). CDR3 nucleotide sequence: TGTGCCACCGGCGGGTGGGAAACGCAGTATTTT. The encoded protein is CATGGWETQYF.